This TCR beta chain was sequenced for a study of T cell responses to AZD1222 COVID-19 vaccine. Study-level results: Females outnumbered males among donors, who were mostly white British; clonal diversity was possibly underestimated. Baseline serostatus was positive in only a handful of AZD1222 recipients. Spike-specific TCR breadth and depth rose after two AZD1222 doses.

A word on this clone: What it recognizes is unknown.

Here immunoSEQ multiplex PCR was the method, and the copy in TCRdb shows in-frame clones only, minus some. Of about 130,000 clones in the sample, about 85% were seen once. The sequenced sample was peripheral blood, obtained 28 days after the second AZD1222 dose. The receptor comes from an adult who received the AZD1222 COVID-19 vaccine.

Here the CDR3 reads CATRSGGADYGYTF. The CDR3, as DNA: TGTGCCACCAGGTCTGGGGGCGCGGACTATGGCTACACCTTC. V gene TRBV24-1 combines with J gene TRBJ1-2; tentative D call: TRBD1 (6 bases). The ends were cut back, 7 bases at V and 3 bases at J, with 14 bases in the middle. The length of the CDR3 is 14 residues. The germline V gene encodes CDR1 KGHDR and CDR2 SFDVKD.